This TCR beta chain was obtained from a study of T cells in Graves' hyperthyroidism and ophthalmopathy. The wider study: It was at initial diagnosis, before any treatment, that peripheral blood was collected.

Amplification of TCR beta CDR3 regions used RNA as the template. A set of HTBI primers served as the primers for a first-round RT-PCR of the TCR CDR3. TCRdb passed the multiplex PCR reads through MiXCR, listing each CDR3 protein once. The sample carries about 580,000 distinct CDR3 sequences, around 14% recorded once. The CDR3 is made up of 13 amino acids. Looked up from germline, CDR1 is LNHDA and CDR2 is SQIVND (reference sequence). V was shortened by 3 bases and J by 4 bases, with 9 bases between the two germline ends. This clonotype was counted between two and nine times. It was 8 to 10 ml of fresh peripheral blood that supplied the PBMCs.

The TCR sequence derives from a woman in her thirties with Graves' hyperthyroidism that later progressed to Graves' ophthalmopathy. Material for sequencing was blood. This sequence joins TRBV19 and TRBJ1-1; D not certain. CDR3 residues: CASSIGSGTEAFF. Here the CDR3 DNA reads TGTGCCAGTAGTATTGGATCGGGCACTGAAGCTTTCTTT.